This T cell receptor (beta chain) was profiled in a study of CD8 T cells in ankylosing spondylitis. Study-wide results and caveats: Significantly higher representation of disease-linked clones was reported for matched ankylosing spondylitis synovial fluid. What appeared characteristic of ankylosing spondylitis blood was a TCR beta motif of eight highly homologous variants.

This clonotype was found many times. Its matching antigen is unknown. Germline assignment: CDR1 LNHNV and CDR2 YYDKDF (reference sequence). The ends were cut back, 3 bases at V and 0 bases at J, with 9 bases in the middle. CDR3 size: 14 residues. Quantitative 5'-RACE with molecular barcodes produced the TCR beta libraries. TCRdb re-derived calls from the 5' RACE reads in MiXCR, one entry per CDR3 protein. Here the sample spans 500,000 or so distinct CDR3 sequences, about 5.4% being singletons. Sequenced: blood, either unsorted or a sorted T cell fraction (not recorded which). The chain recombines TRBV15 with TRBJ2-7; D remains ambiguous. The sequence came from a male donor with ankylosing spondylitis. CDR3 nucleotide sequence: TGTGCCACCAGCAGGGGTTCTGACTCCTACGAGCAGTACTTC. Its protein is CATSRGSDSYEQYF.